This entry lists 20 T cell receptor beta chains sequenced from one sample in a study of blood T cell repertoires in COVID-19. The data were produced by immunoSEQ multiplex PCR, yet TCRdb's version contains in-frame clones alone and is incomplete. The sample has tens of thousands of clones; roughly 88% are singletons. The sequenced material came from peripheral blood. Every receptor here comes from a human donor in a cohort sampled during active COVID-19.

The chain joins TRBV6-5 to TRBJ2-3; a possible D gene is TRBD2 (7 bases). Trimming took off 8 bases at V and 4 bases at J, with 16 bases between the two ends. Germline-derived CDR1 and CDR2 are MNHEY and SVGAGI. There are 14 residues in the CDR3. CDR3 DNA: TGTGCCAGCCACTTTGGGGGGGCAGCAGATACGCAGTATTTT. Its translation: CASHFGGAADTQYF.

The CDR3 bases are TGTGCCAGCTCACAGGACAGGGGGACTTCACCCCTCCACTTT. Translating it yields CASSQDRGTSPLHF. The chain joins TRBV18 to TRBJ1-6, with TRBD1 identical over 10 bases. The CDR3 runs 14 residues. Germline values: CDR1 KGHSH, CDR2 LQKENI. J lost 9 bases, V lost 4 bases, and 3 bases had no gene match.

J is TRBJ1-6 and V is TRBV4-2; a weak D match, TRBD1 (5 bases). The CDR3 consists of 14 residues. V was pared by 4 bases and J by 10 bases, with 14 bases between. Per the germline V gene, CDR1 is LGHNA and CDR2 is YNFKEQ. Here the CDR3 DNA reads TGTGCCAGCAGCCCCGGGGGGGGGAGCTCACCCCTCCACTTT. Protein: CASSPGGGSSPLHF.

The chain's CDR3 is CASSTPPGHEAFF. CDR3 nucleotides: TGTGCCAGTAGTACCCCCCCGGGACATGAAGCTTTCTTT. The chain has TRBV19 and TRBJ1-1; perhaps TRBD1 as D (6 bases). The CDR3 runs to 13 residues. The ends were cut back, 4 bases at V and 7 bases at J, with 13 bases in the middle. The germline CDR1 and CDR2 sequences are LNHDA and SQIVND (reference sequence).

V is TRBV7-2 and J is TRBJ1-5; 7 nucleotides line up with TRBD1. Per germline, CDR1 SGHTA and CDR2 FQGNSA. CDR3 size: 15 residues. Germline trimming cut 5 bases from V and 3 bases from J; bases unmatched to any gene: 7. The DNA of the CDR3 is TGTGCCAGCAGCCGGGACAGCTTACCCAATCAGCCCCAGCATTTT. Residues: CASSRDSLPNQPQHF.

V gene TRBV28 combines with J gene TRBJ1-1, with no clear D. Trimming cost V 5 bases and J 1 base, with 11 bases left between them. Germline assignment: CDR1 MDHEN and CDR2 SYDVKM. This CDR3 has 14 amino acids. The CDR3 nucleotides read TGTGCCAGCAGTACTAGGAGTCGGAACACTGAAGCTTTCTTT. The encoded protein is CASSTRSRNTEAFF.

The rearrangement links TRBV30 to TRBJ1-2; TRBD1 aligns across 9 bases. CDR3 length equals 14 residues. The V gene's germline CDR1 is GTSNPN and CDR2 SVGIG (reference sequence). Germline trimming cut 4 bases from V and 5 bases from J; bases unmatched to any gene: 8. The CDR3 protein is CAWTRTGETYGYTF. As DNA, the CDR3 is TGTGCCTGGACTCGGACAGGGGAGACGTATGGCTACACCTTC.

The chain recombines TRBV10-3 with TRBJ2-1; a possible D gene is TRBD1 (5 bases). Germline V gene lookup returns CDR1 ENHRY and CDR2 SYGVKD. This CDR3 region has 15 residues. V lost 3 bases and J lost 2, with 11 bases in between. The CDR3 region is CAISDWTPPYNEQFF. CDR3 coding DNA: TGTGCCATCAGTGACTGGACACCGCCCTACAATGAGCAGTTCTTC.

The chain links TRBV6-5 to TRBJ2-3; a possible D gene is TRBD2 (5 bases). V dropped 2 bases and J dropped 4 bases, with 13 bases sitting between them. CDR1 and CDR2 (germline): MNHEY, SVGAGI. This CDR3 region has 15 residues. The CDR3: CASSYRGSRSDTQYF. CDR3 in DNA: TGTGCCAGCAGTTACCGTGGGAGCCGGTCAGATACGCAGTATTTT.

The chain couples TRBV30 to TRBJ2-1; 7 nucleotides align to TRBD2. The V gene's germline CDR1 is GTSNPN and CDR2 SVGIG (reference sequence). The CDR3 covers 16 residues. Trimming took 0 bases from V and 1 from J; bases not matched to a gene: 6. The CDR3 region has the DNA TGTGCCTGGAGTGTAGGAGCGGGGCTTTCCTACAATGAGCAGTTCTTC. Translating gives CAWSVGAGLSYNEQFF.

The rearrangement uses TRBV28 and TRBJ1-2; 7 nucleotides align to TRBD1. The J segment lost 4 bases and the V segment lost 5 bases, leaving 10 bases of the junction unmatched. Germline lookup yields CDR1 MDHEN and CDR2 SYDVKM. This CDR3 is built from 15 residues. The CDR3 region is CASSGGQRSAYGYTF. CDR3 in DNA: TGTGCCAGCAGTGGGGGACAGCGGTCTGCCTATGGCTACACCTTC.

The chain has TRBV2 and TRBJ1-5; the match to TRBD1 covers 8 bases. Germline assignment: CDR1 SNHLY and CDR2 FYNNEI. V lost 1 base to trimming and J lost 9 bases; unmatched junction nucleotides: 2. The CDR3 is made up of 13 amino acids. This chain's CDR3 is CASSEVTGGPQHF. The DNA of the CDR3 is TGTGCCAGCAGTGAAGTCACAGGGGGGCCCCAGCATTTT. Drawing the rest from reference TRBV2 and TRBJ1-5, the complete variable domain is EPEVTQTPSHQVTQMGQEVILRCVPISNHLYFYWYRQILGQKVEFLVSFYNNEISEKSEIFDDQFSVERPDGSNFTLKIRSTKLEDSAMYFCASSEVTGGPQHFGDGTRLSIL.

The rearrangement links TRBV19 to TRBJ2-2; weak D call: TRBD2 (6 bases). CDR3 length equals 17 residues. Trimming took 1 base from V and 3 from J, leaving 15 bases between them. Germline CDR1 LNHDA, CDR2 SQIVND (reference sequence). The DNA of the CDR3 is TGTGCCAGTAGTATAGGGGGAGGCAGACCTTACACCGGGGAGCTGTTTTTT. It is translated as CASSIGGGRPYTGELFF.

The rearrangement joins TRBV9 to TRBJ1-3; the D is unclear. This CDR3 contains 16 residues. V dropped 4 bases and J dropped 2 bases, with 16 bases sitting between them. Looked up from germline, CDR1 is SGDLS and CDR2 is YYNGEE. CDR3 sequence (DNA): TGTGCCAGCAGCCCCCGTCTAAACTTCGCTGGAAACACCATATATTTT. Translating it yields CASSPRLNFAGNTIYF.

The chain is built from TRBV4-1 and TRBJ2-3, with 9 bases aligning to TRBD2. The CDR3 has 18 residues. V shed 1 base and J 0 bases; nucleotides not matched to a gene: 8. Germline CDR1 is MGHRA and CDR2 is YSYEKL. CDR3: CASSQGPSGGISTDTQYF. The CDR3 DNA follows: TGCGCCAGCAGCCAAGGACCCAGCGGGGGGATTAGCACAGATACGCAGTATTTT.

This chain connects TRBV27 to TRBJ2-1, with a tentative D call TRBD1 (7 bases). V shed 1 base and J shed 4 bases, with 14 bases lying between them. In germline, CDR1 is MNHEY, CDR2 SMNVEV (reference sequence). The CDR3 is 16 amino acids. CDR3 DNA sequence: TGTGCCAGCAGTTTATATGGGCCAGGGGGGTACAATGAGCAGTTCTTC. Translating gives CASSLYGPGGYNEQFF.

The chain is built from TRBV19 and TRBJ1-3; the D is unclear. This CDR3 comprises 16 residues. V lost 3 bases and J lost 5, with 17 bases in between. Germline assignment: CDR1 LNHDA and CDR2 SQIVND (reference sequence). In DNA, the CDR3 is TGTGCCAGTAGTATTGGCTGGGCGTCGGGAAGAAACACCATATATTTT. Its translation is CASSIGWASGRNTIYF. Drawing the rest from reference TRBV19 and TRBJ1-3, the complete variable domain is DGGITQSPKYLFRKEGQNVTLSCEQNLNHDAMYWYRQDPGQGLRLIYYSQIVNDFQKGDIAEGYSVSREKKESFPLTVTSAQKNPTAFYLCASSIGWASGRNTIYFGEGSWLTVV.

This chain links TRBV7-5 with TRBJ2-7; the table's TRBD2 call for D was not verified on the DNA. TRBV7-5 is a pseudogene. The CDR3 totals 17 residues. This chain's CDR3 is CVRSLRDGRTTTYEQYF. The CDR3 region has the DNA TGTGTCAGAAGCTTACGGGACGGTCGGACTACCACGTACGAGCAGTACTTC.

This chain uses TRBV11-3 with TRBJ2-5, with a weak D call TRBD1 (5 bases). The CDR3 covers 13 residues. Germline lookup yields CDR1 SGHNT and CDR2 YENEEA. Trimming took off 1 base at V and 6 bases at J, with 9 bases between the two ends. The CDR3 spells CASSLGQQKTQYF. CDR3 coding DNA: TGTGCCAGCAGCTTAGGACAGCAGAAGACCCAGTACTTC.

The chain has TRBV4-3 and TRBJ2-3; 9 bases match TRBD2. Germline V gene data show CDR1 as LGHNA and CDR2 as YSLEER. This CDR3 region has 16 residues. Trimming removed 7 bases from V and 3 bases from J; junction bases left unmatched: 11. CDR3 sequence (DNA): TGCGCCAGCACCACTACAGCGGGGGGACCTACAGATACGCAGTATTTT. Translating it yields CASTTTAGGPTDTQYF.